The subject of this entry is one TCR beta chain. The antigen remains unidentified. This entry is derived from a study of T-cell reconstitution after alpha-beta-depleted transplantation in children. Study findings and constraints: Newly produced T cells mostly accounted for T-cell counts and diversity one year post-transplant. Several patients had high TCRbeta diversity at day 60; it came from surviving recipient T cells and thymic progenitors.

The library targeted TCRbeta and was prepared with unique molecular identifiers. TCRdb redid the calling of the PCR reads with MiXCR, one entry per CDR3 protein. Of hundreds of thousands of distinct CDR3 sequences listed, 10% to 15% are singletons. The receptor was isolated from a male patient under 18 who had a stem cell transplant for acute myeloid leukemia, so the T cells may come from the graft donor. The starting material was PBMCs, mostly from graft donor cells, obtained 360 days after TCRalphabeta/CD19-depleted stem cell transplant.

The CDR3 region is CSAVGVRVGGNTIYF. The CDR3 DNA sequence: TGCAGCGCTGTGGGAGTCCGGGTGGGAGGAAACACCATATATTTT. This sequence joins TRBV29-1 and TRBJ1-3; D is uncertain. This CDR3 is built from 15 residues. CDR1 is SQVTM and CDR2 is ANQGSEA in the germline V gene. The germline V and J ends were trimmed by 7 bases and 4 bases, with 20 bases remaining between them.